The present entry profiles one TCR beta chain with its context. It has no known antigen specificity. Within one base of it there is no much larger clone, and no base qualities were kept. The data stem from a study of T cell responses to AZD1222 COVID-19 vaccine (dated by TCRdb to the early 2020s). Looking at the study overall: Because spike-specific TCR depth and breadth did not differ between the two schedules, AZD1222 recipients who got a second dose at roughly 4 weeks were pooled with those who got a second dose at roughly 12 weeks. A total of 230 or so trial participants underwent TCR sequencing, of whom nearly 210 received two doses of AZD1222 and some 26 received two doses of the MenACWY control vaccine. Enrollment into the trials was organized by age into subgroups of 18-55, 56-69 and 70-plus years, and those subgroups contained around 150, 28 and 57 TCR-sequenced participants, respectively.

Summary of the overall study and its limitations: Most participants were white British and females outnumbered males, and the authors suggested that clonal diversity may have been underestimated. Because no day 14 peak-response samples were available, repertoires were characterized only after the peak T cell response. Spike-specific TCR breadth and depth rose significantly after two AZD1222 doses compared with day 0 and with MenACWY recipients. Vaccine-associated CD4 TCRs spanned the whole spike protein, with dominant responses in regions 160-218 and 743-854. Only five to seven AZD1222 recipients were SARS-CoV-2 seropositive at baseline, limiting conclusions about previously exposed vaccinees. Reportedly, close to half of the unique spike-specific TCRs recognized epitopes lying outside the regions that are mutated in the B.1.351 and B.1.1.7 variants. In the small 56-69-year group, the increase in depth fell short of significance, most likely because of low power.

The CDR3 regions of human TCRbeta chains were subjected to immunosequencing. Turning to the authors' computational methods: TCRs in the repertoires were compared against a reference library of SARS-CoV-2-specific TCRs that had been generated with the MIRA antigen-specificity platform. Breadth was defined as the fraction of unique TCRs that were SARS-CoV-2-associated, and depth was defined as the fraction of total T cells that were SARS-CoV-2-associated. Each spike-specific TCR was assigned to its reactive spike region and to a CD4 or CD8 class using the MIRA data. Log10-transformed breadth and depth values were compared by one-way ANOVA with Sidak's multiple comparisons tests. Sourced from immuneACCESS, this table was stored by TCRdb with only in-frame sequences that have V and J called. A share of the clones is absent; for the studies checked, an unresolved V gene accounts for under half, and the remainder has no known explanation. V and J calls and clone size come straight from that table; D and trimming were deduced from the DNA. Present in this sample are 130,000 to 150,000 clones, 92% of which were seen just once. Just over 3% of the sample belongs to the ten largest clones.

From the germline V gene, CDR1 is SGDLS and CDR2 is YYNGEE. Germline trimming: 8 bases from V, 2 bases from J; junction bases outside gene matches: 3. The CDR3 runs 13 amino acids, cysteine and phenylalanine included. Just the 39-base CDR3 DNA is kept, in frame starting at base 1. The time point label, read with the paper, signifies: baseline before first vaccination. The vaccinee samples were drawn from two UK trials, COV001 and COV002, one of which was a single-blind randomized controlled phase 2/3 trial testing AZD1222 (ChAdOx1 nCoV-19) in healthy adults. For TCRbeta chain sequencing, PBMC samples were collected from trial participants at day 0 and at day 28 after the second dose.

This receptor was obtained from an adult in good health. The chain links TRBV9 with TRBJ2-2; 7 nucleotides in the junction match TRBD1. The material sequenced was peripheral blood, taken on day 0 of AZD1222 vaccination. The DNA is as follows: TGTGCCAGTAGGGGGCGTAACACCGGGGAGCTGTTTTTT. This sequence encodes CASRGRNTGELFF.